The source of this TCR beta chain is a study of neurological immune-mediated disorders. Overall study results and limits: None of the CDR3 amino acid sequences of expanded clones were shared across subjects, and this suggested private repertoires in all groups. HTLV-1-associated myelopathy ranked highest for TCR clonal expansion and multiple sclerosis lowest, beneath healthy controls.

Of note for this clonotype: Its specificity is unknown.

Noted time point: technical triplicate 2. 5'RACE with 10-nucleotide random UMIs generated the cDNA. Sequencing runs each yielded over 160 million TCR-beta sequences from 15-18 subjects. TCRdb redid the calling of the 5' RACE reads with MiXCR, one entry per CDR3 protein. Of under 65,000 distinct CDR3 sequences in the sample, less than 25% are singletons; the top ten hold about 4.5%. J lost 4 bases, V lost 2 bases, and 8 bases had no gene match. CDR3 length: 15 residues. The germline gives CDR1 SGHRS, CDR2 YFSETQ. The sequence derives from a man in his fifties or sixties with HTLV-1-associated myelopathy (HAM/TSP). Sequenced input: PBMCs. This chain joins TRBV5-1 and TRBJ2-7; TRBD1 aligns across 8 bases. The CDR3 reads CASSFAADRGYEQYF. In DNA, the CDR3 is TGCGCCAGCAGCTTCGCCGCCGACAGGGGTTACGAGCAGTACTTC.